This TCR beta chain was obtained from a study of T-cell memory formation after mild COVID-19. Germline V gene data show CDR1 as MNHEY and CDR2 as SVGEGT. The CDR3 is 14 amino acids. Trimming took 2 bases from V and 5 from J; bases not matched to a gene: 4. MiXCR, run by TCRdb on the 5' RACE reads, gives a single entry per CDR3 protein. The sample has a few hundred thousand distinct CDR3 sequences, 20% to 25% seen once; the top ten hold approximately 8.4%. Input material: PBMCs or a T cell subset sorted from them (not recorded which). The receptor comes from an adult woman who had mild COVID-19 (a few samples of this study predate the infection). Cell type and time point are not known. The chain links TRBV6-2 or TRBV6-3 to TRBJ1-1; 8 positions match TRBD1. Here the CDR3 reads CASSYRQGRTEAFF. The CDR3 DNA is TGTGCCAGCAGTTACCGACAGGGGCGGACTGAAGCTTTCTTT.